A single sample is the source of the 26 T cell receptor beta chains below, sequenced in a study of blood T cell repertoires in COVID-19. TCRdb keeps only in-frame clones here, not all; method: immunoSEQ multiplex PCR. Here the sample spans about 480,000 clones, roughly nine tenths being singletons. The sample consisted of peripheral blood. Receptors originate from a man aged 18-30 years with COVID-19, enrolled during active disease.

For the CDR3, the DNA is TGTGCCAGCAGCTTCCGGTATTCCTCTGGAAACACCATATATTTT. Its protein product is CASSFRYSSGNTIYF. The chain joins TRBV11-2 to TRBJ1-3, with D unclear. The length of the CDR3 is 15 residues. V lost 3 bases to trimming and J lost 0 bases, with 9 bases between them. Germline CDR1 is SGHAT and CDR2 is FQNNGV. The complete variable domain, with remaining parts taken from reference TRBV11-2 and TRBJ1-3, reads EAGVAQSPRYKIIEKRQSVAFWCNPISGHATLYWYQQILGQGPKLLIQFQNNGVVDDSQLPKDRFSAERLKGVDSTLKIQPAKLEDSAVYLCASSFRYSSGNTIYFGEGSWLTVV.

This sequence joins TRBV25-1 and TRBJ1-2, with 7 bases identical to TRBD1. CDR1 and CDR2 (germline): MGHDK, SYGVNS. V was pared by 3 bases and J by 1 base, with 8 bases of the junction left unmatched. The CDR3 is 16 residues long. The CDR3 sequence: CASSDPGTANNYGYTF. The CDR3 DNA is TGTGCCAGCAGTGACCCCGGGACAGCCAATAACTATGGCTACACCTTC.

This chain links TRBV18 with TRBJ1-2; D is unclear. The germline CDR1 and CDR2 sequences are KGHSH and LQKENI. The V end lost 3 bases, the J end lost 8 bases, and 13 bases lay between the germline ends. The CDR3 runs 13 residues. The DNA for the CDR3 is TGTGCCAGCTCACCGGGAGGGATGAGAGGCTACACCTTC. The encoded protein is CASSPGGMRGYTF.

Notes on this clone: Different DNA sequences within this sample yield the same CDR3. The V and J genes are TRBV11-1 and TRBJ2-7; D possibly corresponds to TRBD2 (6 bases). V was pared by 5 bases and J by 6 bases, with 11 bases between. Per germline, CDR1 SGHAT and CDR2 FQDESV (reference sequence). The CDR3 has 12 amino acids. In DNA form, the CDR3 reads TGTGCCAGCAGCCCGGGGGTCAGCGAGCAGTACTTC. It is translated as CASSPGVSEQYF.

The V call is TRBV6-6, the J call TRBJ2-3; 14 nucleotides align to TRBD2. Germline CDR1 MNHNY, CDR2 SVGAGI (reference sequence). The CDR3 runs to 18 residues. Trimming at V came to 5 bases and at J to 4 bases, leaving 11 bases not matched to a gene. CDR3 sequence: CASSPAPGTSGSSDTQYF. In nucleotides, the CDR3 is TGTGCCAGCAGTCCAGCGCCCGGGACTAGCGGGAGTTCAGATACGCAGTATTTT.

V and J are TRBV7-9 and TRBJ2-5, with 11 bases that match TRBD1. The CDR3 runs 16 residues. With V trimmed by 5 bases and J by 4 bases, 9 bases remained unmatched. Germline CDR1 is SEHNR and CDR2 is FQNEAQ (reference sequence). In DNA form, the CDR3 reads TGTGCCAGCAGCCCGCACAGGGACAGGGGGAGAGAGACCCAGTACTTC. It translates to CASSPHRDRGRETQYF.

V gene TRBV11-2 combines with J gene TRBJ2-5, with TRBD1 matching over 8 bases. Trimming cost V 2 bases and J 3 bases; bases outside gene matches: 2. Germline V gene data show CDR1 as SGHAT and CDR2 as FQNNGV. The CDR3 consists of 14 residues. The CDR3, as DNA: TGTGCCAGCAGCTTACCGGACAGGGAAGAGACCCAGTACTTC. This codes for CASSLPDREETQYF.

This clone was counted between two and nine times. This chain links TRBV19 with TRBJ1-3; D uncertain. The CDR3 sequence is 14 residues long. CDR1 and CDR2 from the germline V gene are LNHDA and SQIVND (reference sequence). V was clipped by 4 bases and J by 7 bases, with 14 bases between them. CDR3 coding DNA: TGTGCCAGTAGTACCGGAGGAGGGTCGAACACCATATATTTT. As protein: CASSTGGGSNTIYF.

The chain employs TRBV5-1 and TRBJ2-2; 9 bases align to TRBD2. The CDR3 has 16 amino acids. Trimming cost V 2 bases and J 3 bases; bases outside gene matches: 5. From germline, CDR1 is SGHRS and CDR2 YFSETQ. The CDR3 DNA follows: TGCGCCAGCAGCTTTTCGACTAGCGGATACACCGGGGAGCTGTTTTTT. It specifies CASSFSTSGYTGELFF.

The gene calls are TRBV28 and TRBJ1-1; TRBD1 is a possible D gene (6 bases). This CDR3 spans 13 amino acids. Germline CDR1 MDHEN, CDR2 SYDVKM. With 9 bases removed from V and 3 bases from J, the gap between germline ends came to 14 bases. The CDR3 DNA is TGTGCCAGTATGGGGCAGGGGTACACTGAAGCTTTCTTT. This sequence encodes CASMGQGYTEAFF.

J is TRBJ2-7 and V is TRBV5-1, with D possibly matching TRBD1 (6 bases). CDR3 size: 13 residues. V gave up 3 bases and J gave up 3 bases, with 10 bases separating them. The germline V gene has CDR1 SGHRS and CDR2 YFSETQ. The CDR3 sequence is CASSSTGNYEQYF. In DNA form, the CDR3 reads TGCGCCAGCAGCTCCACAGGGAACTACGAGCAGTACTTC.

The V call is TRBV11-2, the J call TRBJ2-3, with 7 bases that match TRBD2. There are 14 residues in the CDR3. V dropped 1 base and J dropped 5; count of bases not matched to a gene: 3. Germline V gives CDR1 SGHAT, CDR2 FQNNGV. CDR3 in DNA: TGTGCCAGCAGCTTAGTCCCTAGCGGAGATACGCAGTATTTT. This codes for CASSLVPSGDTQYF.

The chain employs TRBV6-2 or TRBV6-3 and TRBJ1-1, with D possibly TRBD1 on 5 matching bases. The CDR3 length is 20 residues. V was pared by 0 bases and J by 8 bases, with 31 bases between. In germline, CDR1 is MNHEY, CDR2 SVGEGT. The chain's CDR3 is CASSYSFGQGLGSGTSEAFF. CDR3 DNA sequence: TGTGCCAGCAGTTACTCGTTTGGGCAGGGCCTCGGATCGGGCACGTCAGAAGCTTTCTTT.

CDR3 nucleotide sequence: TGTGCCAGCAGTGCTGACAGGGCAGACGAGCAGTACTTC. Translated: CASSADRADEQYF. The chain uses TRBV2 and TRBJ2-7, with 7 bases matching TRBD1. Trimming at V came to 4 bases and at J to 5 bases, leaving 5 bases not matched to a gene. CDR1 and CDR2 from the germline V gene are SNHLY and FYNNEI. This CDR3 is 13 amino acids long.

J is TRBJ1-2 and V is TRBV21-1; the table assigns TRBD1, which was not confirmed against the DNA. TRBV21-1 is a listed pseudogene. The CDR3 totals 16 residues. The CDR3, as DNA: TGTGCCAGCCTCCTTTTAGGGCAGGGGGCTGGATATGGCTACACCTTC. This encodes CASLLLGQGAGYGYTF.

This chain joins TRBV2 and TRBJ2-2; the D gene is possibly TRBD2 (6 bases). V lost 3 bases to trimming and J lost 2 bases, with 13 bases between them. This CDR3 comprises 16 residues. Germline CDR1 SNHLY, CDR2 FYNNEI. CDR3: CASSEEGPHNTGELFF. The CDR3 DNA is TGTGCCAGCAGTGAGGAGGGACCCCATAACACCGGGGAGCTGTTTTTT.

This clone was observed many times. The genes are TRBV29-1 and TRBJ1-2; D ambiguous. Germline V lookup: CDR1 SQVTM, CDR2 ANQGSEA. The CDR3 contains 12 residues. Between the trimmed V and J ends, which lost 2 bases and 6 bases, there was a span of 10 bases. The CDR3 bases are TGCAGCGTTGAATGGCAGGTAGATGGCTACACCTTC. Amino acids: CSVEWQVDGYTF.

The chain links TRBV5-1 to TRBJ1-1; TRBD1 matches at 8 bases. With V trimmed by 6 bases and J by 1 base, 5 bases remained unmatched. Germline V lookup: CDR1 SGHRS, CDR2 YFSETQ. The CDR3 is 14 residues long. The DNA of the CDR3 is TGCGCCAGCAACCAAGGGACAGGGAACACTGAAGCTTTCTTT. Translating it yields CASNQGTGNTEAFF. Using reference TRBV5-1 and TRBJ1-1 for the parts outside the CDR3, the full variable domain is KAGVTQTPRYLIKTRGQQVTLSCSPISGHRSVSWYQQTPGQGLQFLFEYFSETQRNKGNFPGRFSGRQFSNSRSEMNVSTLELGDSALYLCASNQGTGNTEAFFGQGTRLTVV.

This chain links TRBV19 with TRBJ1-5; 10 nucleotides line up with TRBD1. This CDR3 is built from 15 residues. Germline-derived CDR1 and CDR2 are LNHDA and SQIVND (reference sequence). After removal of 6 bases from V and 3 bases from J, the junction contained 5 bases not matched to a gene. The CDR3 region is CASRRQGANNQPQHF. The CDR3 bases are TGTGCCAGTAGACGACAGGGGGCTAACAATCAGCCCCAGCATTTT. Full variable domain (missing parts from reference TRBV19 and TRBJ1-5): DGGITQSPKYLFRKEGQNVTLSCEQNLNHDAMYWYRQDPGQGLRLIYYSQIVNDFQKGDIAEGYSVSREKKESFPLTVTSAQKNPTAFYLCASRRQGANNQPQHFGDGTRLSIL.

This clone came up once. The chain employs TRBV19 and TRBJ1-4; D might be TRBD1 (6 bases). The CDR3 is made up of 14 amino acids. The V gene's germline CDR1 is LNHDA and CDR2 SQIVND (reference sequence). V lost 6 bases, J lost 8 bases, and 16 bases lay in between. CDR3: CASRGTRADEKLFF. The DNA for the CDR3 is TGTGCCAGTAGGGGGACACGGGCCGACGAAAAACTGTTTTTT.

The genes are TRBV7-9 and TRBJ2-5; TRBD1 is a possible D gene (6 bases). The CDR3 has 15 residues. Germline V gives CDR1 SEHNR, CDR2 FQNEAQ (reference sequence). V lost 2 bases and J 3 bases, leaving 13 bases between the germline ends. For the CDR3, the DNA is TGTGCCAGCAGCTTACCCCTGGGGGCAGAAGAGACCCAGTACTTC. Its protein is CASSLPLGAEETQYF.

This clone came up a few times. The CDR3 sequence is CASSLNRQGGTDTQYF. CDR3 nucleotide sequence: TGTGCCAGCAGCCTAAACAGACAGGGGGGCACAGATACGCAGTATTTT. The chain links TRBV7-8 to TRBJ2-3, with 9 bases matching TRBD1. Germline CDR1 and CDR2: SGHVS and FQNEAQ. J was trimmed by 1 base and V by 5 bases; bases with no gene match: 7. This CDR3 is 16 amino acids long.

This rearrangement joins TRBV19 to TRBJ2-1; D is possibly TRBD1 (6 bases). The CDR3 is 14 residues long. The ends were cut back, 10 bases at V and 4 bases at J, with 17 bases in the middle. In germline, CDR1 is LNHDA, CDR2 SQIVND (reference sequence). CDR3 nucleotides: TGTGCCACGAAAATGGGACACCCTTACAATGAGCAGTTCTTC. Its translation: CATKMGHPYNEQFF.

To note about this clone: The sample carries other DNA sequences with the same CDR3. The chain recombines TRBV2 with TRBJ2-3; tentative D call: TRBD1 (5 bases). Trimming took 1 base from V and 0 from J, leaving 5 bases between them. The CDR3 extends over 14 amino acids. Germline CDR1 reads SNHLY; CDR2 reads FYNNEI. For the CDR3, the DNA is TGTGCCAGCAGTGAAGAGGGGAGCACAGATACGCAGTATTTT. This sequence encodes CASSEEGSTDTQYF.

The gene calls are TRBV12-3 or TRBV12-4 and TRBJ1-1; the D is unclear. V was pared by 3 bases and J by 6 bases, with 8 bases between. CDR3 length: 12 amino acids. The chain's CDR3 is CASSFYSSEAFF. As DNA, the CDR3 is TGTGCCAGCAGTTTTTATTCCTCTGAAGCTTTCTTT.

The chain recombines TRBV2 with TRBJ2-1, with 13 bases fitting TRBD2. CDR1 and CDR2 from the germline V gene are SNHLY and FYNNEI. The CDR3 consists of 16 residues. The junction had 4 bases not matched to a gene; V was cut back by 8 bases and J by 0 bases. The CDR3 spells CASELAGGLSYNEQFF. The CDR3 DNA is TGTGCCAGCGAACTAGCGGGGGGGCTCTCCTACAATGAGCAGTTCTTC.